A selection of T cell receptor beta chains follows, all from one sample in a study of blood T cell repertoires in COVID-19. The repertoire was sequenced with immunoSEQ multiplex PCR; TCRdb's copy has only in-frame clones and lacks some. Here the sample spans over 200,000 clones, around 80% being singletons. Sequenced input: peripheral blood. The receptors come from a man in his forties with active or convalescent COVID-19. Each CDR3 is given with its conserved first and last residue.

v_call,j_call,cdr3_aa
TRBV25-1,TRBJ1-1,CASSETRYTEAFF
TRBV6-5,TRBJ1-1,CASSYSDSRSRAFF
TRBV5-6,TRBJ1-1,CASVGMAEAFF
TRBV5-4,TRBJ2-3,CASSSPGTGTDTQYF
TRBV19,TRBJ2-5,CASSGGRVETQYF
TRBV12-3/TRBV12-4,TRBJ1-5,CASSGTGVQPQHF
TRBV25-1,TRBJ1-2,CASKTYGYTF
TRBV6-5,TRBJ1-1,CASREDRQWNTEAFF
TRBV30,TRBJ1-5,CAWRGQGSNQPQHF
TRBV29-1,TRBJ2-7,CSGQDDRVGEQYF
TRBV7-8,TRBJ1-3,CASSRTGGSGNTIYF
TRBV7-8,TRBJ2-2,CASSPRAGPTNTGELFF
TRBV6-1,TRBJ1-6,CASSEAPSSPLHF
TRBV18,TRBJ2-4,CASSPTPGQPSGYF
TRBV19,TRBJ1-5,CASSIQEDQAQHF
TRBV6-6,TRBJ1-2,CASTIQGAGYTF
TRBV9,TRBJ1-1,CASSPPQGAFTEAFF
TRBV20-1,TRBJ2-7,CSASGSGGAYEQYF
TRBV6-2/TRBV6-3,TRBJ2-2,CASSLTGELFF
TRBV6-5,TRBJ1-2,CASRQGTPNYGYTF
TRBV6-2/TRBV6-3,TRBJ1-2,CASSRRTTVNYGYTF
TRBV6-2/TRBV6-3,TRBJ2-1,CASSSRLAGDIGTYNEQFF
TRBV29-1,TRBJ2-1,CSVEVSGSSYNEQFF
TRBV9,TRBJ2-5,CASSGSLAAWETQYF
TRBV2,TRBJ1-6,CASREDRSNSPLHF
TRBV21-1,TRBJ2-7,CASRSGRASEQYF
TRBV6-2/TRBV6-3,TRBJ1-1,CASSLYGNTEAFF
TRBV5-1,TRBJ1-2,CASSSTGTGYTF
TRBV2,TRBJ1-4,CASSGKATGGEKLFF
TRBV27,TRBJ1-1,CASSPGTGAPEAFF
TRBV2,TRBJ1-5,CASRLQVNQPQHF
TRBV28,TRBJ2-1,CASSRAPASFTYNEQFF
TRBV3-1/TRBV3-2,TRBJ2-3,CASSLPTSEHDTQYF
TRBV5-1,TRBJ2-7,CASSLGAGGSYEQYF
TRBV29-1,TRBJ2-7,CSVKQDEQYF
TRBV14,TRBJ1-1,CASSQAQTGEAFF
TRBV30,TRBJ2-7,CAWRSLTYEQYF
TRBV30,TRBJ2-2,CAWSHGSNPLF
TRBV5-1,TRBJ2-7,CASSLGRDEQYF
TRBV7-8,TRBJ1-5,CASSLVTANQPQHF
TRBV3-1/TRBV3-2,TRBJ1-2,CASSSIRQENYGYTF
TRBV27,TRBJ2-7,CASRNLRQGLNYEQYF
TRBV6-5,TRBJ2-2,CASSYSPGANTGELFF
TRBV6-5,TRBJ2-7,CASSYSRGWEQYF
TRBV7-6,TRBJ2-7,CASSLGPDYEQYF
TRBV28,TRBJ1-2,CASSFFGYGYTF
TRBV6-5,TRBJ2-3,CASSYSWSLDTQYF